Sequencing of this T cell receptor beta chain was carried out in a study of T cells in Graves' hyperthyroidism and ophthalmopathy. RNA transcripts served as the template for amplifying TCR beta CDR3 regions. The HTBI set primed first-round TCR CDR3 RT-PCR. TCRdb re-called the multiplex PCR reads with MiXCR, one entry per CDR3 protein. The sample carries roughly 250,000 distinct CDR3 sequences, 20% to 25% recorded once. In its sample, this clonotype was seen a few times. Germline V lookup: CDR1 LNHDA, CDR2 SQIVND (reference sequence). Losses at the gene ends were 7 bases for V and 5 bases for J; bases not matched to a gene: 4. This CDR3 has 15 amino acids.

This TCR derives from a man aged 30-40 years with Graves' ophthalmopathy. The sample was blood. This chain joins TRBV19 and TRBJ2-2; the match to TRBD2 covers 13 bases. The CDR3 DNA is TGTGCCAGTAAGACTAGCGGGAGGACTACCGGGGAGCTGTTTTTT. Translation: CASKTSGRTTGELFF.